This TCR beta chain was documented in a study of shared clonotypes between healthy human individuals. Study-level background: The cohort comprised a couple of women and a few men. Their ages spanned 18 to 49 years.

Partitioning of CD4+ cells yielded a CD45RA+ naive subset and a CD45RA-negative memory subset. Produced via immunoSEQ multiplex PCR; TCRdb's table is partial and in-frame only. The repertoire holds some 2,000,000 clones, with approximately 94% as singletons. V was trimmed by 5 bases and J by 2 bases, leaving 10 bases between them. Germline CDR1 is SGHVS and CDR2 is FNYEAQ. The CDR3 extends over 14 amino acids. Sequencing was done on a sample of naive CD4+ T cells sorted from blood. Subset defined: CD45RA+ positively selected. V and J are TRBV7-6 and TRBJ1-3; maybe TRBD1 (5 bases). The TCR was taken from a man aged 18 to 35 in good health. The CDR3 bases are TGTGCCAGCAGCCCCGGGGGGGCTGGAAACACCATATATTTT. Its translation is CASSPGGAGNTIYF.